The text below deals with one TCR beta chain. This receptor's antigen is unknown. No base quality values were provided; no much bigger clone lies one nucleotide off. This sample stems from a study of CD8 T cells in Susac syndrome (dated by TCRdb to between 2017 and 2020). As for the study more broadly: Repertoire sequencing was used to test whether CD8+ T cell activation and differentiation in Susac syndrome was antigen driven. Study-wide findings and limitations: The number of individuals in the TCR sequencing and HLA analysis was recognized as being relatively small.

Peripheral blood CD8+ and CD4+ T cells from healthy donors, Susac syndrome patients and multiple sclerosis patients were profiled by high-throughput TCR beta sequencing. The multiple sclerosis controls were treatment-naive patients who had stable or active relapsing-remitting disease and met the revised McDonald criteria. CD8+ TEMRA cells were enriched by FACS, while bulk CD8+ and CD4+ T cells were purified by magnetic negative isolation. Blood was drawn into EDTA tubes, processed within 24 hours, and PBMCs were isolated by density gradient centrifugation. PBMCs intended for TCR sequencing were cryopreserved in liquid nitrogen and thawed later in a water bath at 37 degrees C. The sorted or isolated CD4+, CD8+ and CD8+ TEMRA cells had a purity of 90% or higher. RNA was extracted using the RNeasy kit, and 0.5 to 1 microgram was reverse transcribed with random hexamers. The immunoSEQ multiplex PCR assay, which covers 54 Vbeta and 13 Jbeta segments, was used to amplify TCR beta CDR3 regions. To correct PCR amplification bias, a synthetic template baseline was used for both primer optimization and computational correction. Turning to the authors' computational methods: Reads were annotated to V, D and J genes according to IMGT and were analyzed with immunoSEQ Analyzer, with only productive sequences retained. Clonality was computed as one minus Shannon entropy normalized by log2 of the number of productive unique sequences. Public and private clones were assessed among the 100 most prevalent clones of each patient and control. A clone was defined as Susac-specific if it was absent from the healthy and MS cohorts, from roughly 1,000 published viral clones and from other ImmuneACCESS disease sequences. TCRdb took the public reads, trimmed them with fastp at Q25, ran MiXCR for clone calling and kept in-frame beta chains. Records with the same CDR3 protein are collapsed into one entry carrying the most frequent genes and DNA. V and J calls and clone size were set by TCRdb, not the authors. The sample yields more than 90,000 distinct CDR3 sequences; more than 85% were counted once. The ten most abundant clones make up just under 0.095% of the sample.

CDR3 length: 15 amino acids, cysteine to phenylalanine. Only CDR3 DNA remains: 45 bases, in frame from the first base. Based on the germline V gene, the CDR1 and CDR2 sequences are SGHTA and FQGTGA. The germline ends are 16 bases apart after V is trimmed by 4 bases and J by 5 bases. The chain is encoded by TRBV7-3 joined to TRBJ2-3; the D region is possibly TRBD1 or TRBD2, each matching across 5 bases. The sequence was collected from a human donor with multiple sclerosis. The sequenced sample was CD4+ T cells from PBMCs. The sequenced DNA is TGTGCCAGCAGCTCAACGGGGACCAGTGGAGATACGCAGTATTTT. Its amino acids are CASSSTGTSGDTQYF.